Shown below are 30 T cell receptor beta chains from a single sample sequenced in a study of T cell changes during pregnancy in multiple sclerosis. Sequencing was performed with immunoSEQ multiplex PCR; in TCRdb, only in-frame clones are kept and a portion is missing. Here the sample spans about 75,000 clones, around 89% being singletons. Sequenced here: peripheral blood, sampled in the first trimester of pregnancy. These receptors all stem from a female donor in good health, enrolled as a control in a pregnancy study.

The chain recombines TRBV12-5 with TRBJ1-5; 7 positions match TRBD1. With 0 bases clipped from V and 0 bases from J, the junction kept 11 bases outside the gene matches. Germline CDR1 and CDR2: LGHNT and FRNRAP. The CDR3 has 19 residues. This CDR3 is CASGLVPPLTGNSNQPQHF. CDR3 coding DNA: TGTGCTAGTGGTTTGGTTCCACCTTTGACAGGGAATAGCAATCAGCCCCAGCATTTT.

In nucleotides, the CDR3 is TGTGCCAGCAGCTGGGGACTAGCGGGGATTAGGGATGAGCAGTTCTTC. Translating gives CASSWGLAGIRDEQFF. This chain joins TRBV11-2 and TRBJ2-1; 13 bases match TRBD2. This CDR3 region has 16 residues. Germline V gives CDR1 SGHAT, CDR2 FQNNGV. J was trimmed by 8 bases and V by 4 bases; bases with no gene match: 8.

The chain is built from TRBV7-2 and TRBJ2-1, with D maybe TRBD2 (5 bases). Germline lookup yields CDR1 SGHTA and CDR2 FQGNSA. The CDR3 length is 12 residues. V was trimmed by 1 base and J by 8 bases, leaving 6 bases between them. DNA of the CDR3: TGTGCCAGCAGCTTAGGGGAGTATGAGCAGTTCTTC. Its translation: CASSLGEYEQFF.

J is TRBJ2-1 and V is TRBV6-5; D remains ambiguous. Germline V gene lookup returns CDR1 MNHEY and CDR2 SVGAGI. The CDR3 contains 16 residues. V shed 2 bases and J shed 5 bases, with 16 bases lying between them. The CDR3 reads CASSYNVRSANNEQFF. CDR3 DNA: TGTGCCAGCAGTTACAACGTCAGGTCAGCTAACAATGAGCAGTTCTTC.

This chain links TRBV7-9 with TRBJ2-1; D is perhaps TRBD2 (6 bases). Germline assignment: CDR1 SEHNR and CDR2 FQNEAQ (reference sequence). The length of the CDR3 is 16 residues. V lost 1 base to trimming and J lost 3 bases, with 13 bases between them. The CDR3 nucleotides are TGTGCCAGCAGCTTAGGATTCGGCGGGGTCTACAATGAGCAGTTCTTC. It encodes CASSLGFGGVYNEQFF.

This chain links TRBV7-2 with TRBJ2-5; 7 bases map to TRBD1. V lost 5 bases to trimming and J lost 0 bases; unmatched junction nucleotides: 6. CDR1 is SGHTA and CDR2 is FQGNSA in the germline V gene. CDR3 length equals 15 residues. DNA of the CDR3: TGTGCCAGCAGCCGTGAGGGACAGTACCAAGAGACCCAGTACTTC. This gives the protein CASSREGQYQETQYF.

The chain couples TRBV5-1 to TRBJ2-5; 7 positions agree with TRBD2. Looked up from germline, CDR1 is SGHRS and CDR2 is YFSETQ. V shed 2 bases, J shed 4 bases, and the junction held 8 bases outside the gene matches. CDR3 length equals 15 residues. The CDR3 coding sequence is TGCGCCAGCAGCTTTACTAGCTCGGGGGGAGAGACCCAGTACTTC. As protein: CASSFTSSGGETQYF.

The genes are TRBV19 and TRBJ2-1, with 12 bases matching TRBD2. The CDR3 covers 16 residues. The ends lost 5 bases at V and 9 bases at J; junction bases unmatched: 11. Germline CDR1 LNHDA, CDR2 SQIVND (reference sequence). The CDR3 loop is CASSSRLAGAQVEQFF. For the CDR3, the DNA is TGTGCCAGTAGTTCCCGACTAGCGGGGGCTCAGGTTGAGCAGTTCTTC. Filled out from reference TRBV19 and TRBJ2-1, the complete variable domain reads DGGITQSPKYLFRKEGQNVTLSCEQNLNHDAMYWYRQDPGQGLRLIYYSQIVNDFQKGDIAEGYSVSREKKESFPLTVTSAQKNPTAFYLCASSSRLAGAQVEQFFGPGTRLTVL.

The rearrangement uses TRBV5-1 and TRBJ2-1; TRBD2 matches at 9 bases. The CDR3 loop spans 16 amino acids. V shed 1 base and J 0 bases; nucleotides not matched to a gene: 2. CDR1 is SGHRS, CDR2 YFSETQ, per germline. DNA of the CDR3: TGCGCCAGCAGCTTGTTTAGCGGGAGCTCCTACAATGAGCAGTTCTTC. As protein: CASSLFSGSSYNEQFF.

The chain is built from TRBV4-1 and TRBJ2-1, with TRBD2 matching 15 bases. CDR1 MGHRA and CDR2 YSYEKL come from the germline V gene. This CDR3 has 19 residues. The J segment lost 5 bases and the V segment lost 4 bases, leaving 12 bases of the junction unmatched. CDR3 residues: CASSRGLAGGRRTDNEQFF. For the CDR3, the DNA is TGCGCCAGCAGCCGGGGACTAGCGGGGGGCCGCCGTACGGACAATGAGCAGTTCTTC.

This chain connects TRBV5-4 to TRBJ1-1; no firm D call. The CDR3 contains 14 residues. Trimming removed 4 bases at V and 1 base at J, with 11 bases between. Germline V gene sequence: CDR1 SGHNT, CDR2 YYREEE (reference sequence). The CDR3 region is CASSPRTENTEAFF. The CDR3 nucleotides are TGTGCCAGCAGCCCGCGTACAGAGAACACTGAAGCTTTCTTT.

V gene TRBV5-6 combines with J gene TRBJ1-4; tentative D call: TRBD1 (6 bases). V lost 3 bases to trimming and J lost 4 bases, with 19 bases between them. Germline lookup yields CDR1 SGHDT and CDR2 YYEEEE. There are 17 residues in the CDR3. CDR3 nucleotides: TGTGCCAGCAGCTGGGGGGGCCTTATAGGTGGTAATGAAAAACTGTTTTTT. It encodes CASSWGGLIGGNEKLFF.

This chain uses TRBV7-8 with TRBJ2-2, with TRBD2 identical over 9 bases. J gave up 8 bases and V 5 bases, and 3 bases lay outside the gene matches. Germline values: CDR1 SGHVS, CDR2 FQNEAQ. CDR3 length: 13 amino acids. CDR3 residues: CASSPGLAGELFF. In DNA, the CDR3 is TGTGCCAGCAGCCCCGGACTAGCGGGGGAGCTGTTTTTT.

The sample holds a few counts of this clone. This sequence joins TRBV29-1 and TRBJ1-1; the match to TRBD1 covers 8 bases. The germline gives CDR1 SQVTM, CDR2 ANQGSEA. The V and J ends lost 7 bases and 9 bases, in that order; junction bases with no gene match: 10. The CDR3 has 12 amino acids. The CDR3 region has the DNA TGCAGCGCCGACAGGGGAGGAGGTAAAGCTTTCTTT. Its protein is CSADRGGGKAFF.

The chain has TRBV7-2 and TRBJ1-1, with D perhaps TRBD1 (6 bases). Trimming took 3 bases from V and 8 from J, leaving 16 bases between them. Germline CDR1 SGHTA, CDR2 FQGNSA. There are 14 residues in the CDR3. The CDR3 sequence: CASSFSGGASEAFF. CDR3 bases: TGTGCCAGCAGCTTCTCGGGGGGCGCATCCGAAGCTTTCTTT.

CDR3 sequence (DNA): TGCGCCAGCAGCACACGACAGGGGGACGGCTACACCTTC. Translated, it gives CASSTRQGDGYTF. The chain joins TRBV5-1 to TRBJ1-2, with 9 bases identical to TRBD1. With V trimmed by 4 bases and J by 8 bases, 6 bases remained unmatched. This CDR3 region has 13 residues. Germline CDR1 and CDR2: SGHRS and YFSETQ.

This clone was counted a few times. The chain joins TRBV7-9 to TRBJ1-6, with 8 bases identical to TRBD1. The CDR3 length is 15 residues. Germline trimming cut 3 bases from V and 10 bases from J; bases unmatched to any gene: 8. The germline CDR1 and CDR2 sequences are SEHNR and FQNEAQ (reference sequence). The CDR3 here is CASSFRGRGMSPLHF. The CDR3 nucleotides are TGTGCCAGCAGCTTCAGGGGGCGCGGTATGTCACCCCTCCACTTT.

V usage is TRBV5-8 and J usage is TRBJ2-1, with D possibly being TRBD2 (6 bases). The CDR3 contains 15 residues. V was trimmed by 5 bases and J by 5 bases, leaving 17 bases between them. Germline lookup yields CDR1 SGHTS and CDR2 YDEGEE. The CDR3 region has the DNA TGTGCCAGCAGTTTCAGCGGGCAGCCCCACAATGAGCAGTTCTTC. Its translation is CASSFSGQPHNEQFF. The variable domain in full, completed from reference TRBV5-8 and TRBJ2-1, reads EAGVTQSPTHLIKTRGQQATLRCSPISGHTSVYWYQQALGLGLQFLLWYDEGEERNRGNFPPRFSGRQFPNYSSELNVNALELEDSALYLCASSFSGQPHNEQFFGPGTRLTVL.

The chain uses TRBV7-2 and TRBJ2-1; 7 bases agree with TRBD2. The CDR3 extends over 16 amino acids. Germline V lookup: CDR1 SGHTA, CDR2 FQGNSA. V trimming: 1 base; J trimming: 0 bases; junction bases outside the gene matches: 3. The CDR3 here is CASSLVGGGSYNEQFF. CDR3 DNA sequence: TGTGCCAGCAGCTTAGTGGGGGGGGGCTCCTACAATGAGCAGTTCTTC.

CDR3 sequence (DNA): TGTGCCTGGAACCGACTAGCGGGAGTAGGGGAGACCCAGTACTTC. Translation: CAWNRLAGVGETQYF. The chain carries TRBV30 and TRBJ2-5, with TRBD2 matching 12 bases. V shed 4 bases and J 5 bases; nucleotides not matched to a gene: 8. The CDR3 totals 15 residues. CDR1 GTSNPN and CDR2 SVGIG come from the germline V gene (reference sequence).

This sequence joins TRBV11-2 and TRBJ2-2; a weak D match, TRBD2 (5 bases). Germline V gene data show CDR1 as SGHAT and CDR2 as FQNNGV. The ends were cut back, 5 bases at V and 5 bases at J, with 21 bases in the middle. The CDR3 totals 17 residues. The CDR3 region has the DNA TGTGCCAGCAGCCATATTTTTCGAGGAGGTCGGACCGGGGAGCTGTTTTTT. Protein: CASSHIFRGGRTGELFF. Complete variable domain (other parts from reference TRBV11-2 and TRBJ2-2): EAGVAQSPRYKIIEKRQSVAFWCNPISGHATLYWYQQILGQGPKLLIQFQNNGVVDDSQLPKDRFSAERLKGVDSTLKIQPAKLEDSAVYLCASSHIFRGGRTGELFFGEGSRLTVL.

The rearrangement links TRBV14 to TRBJ1-6; D is uncertain. This CDR3 contains 15 residues. The ends were cut back, 0 bases at V and 10 bases at J, with 13 bases in the middle. The germline V gene encodes CDR1 SGHDN and CDR2 FVKESK. The CDR3 protein is CASSQDHMTLSPLHF. In DNA form, the CDR3 reads TGTGCCAGCAGCCAAGATCATATGACACTGTCACCCCTCCACTTT.

The V gene is TRBV4-3, the J gene TRBJ1-2; D is undetermined. The length of the CDR3 is 15 residues. Germline CDR1 reads LGHNA; CDR2 reads YSLEER. With 0 bases removed from V and 8 bases from J, the gap between germline ends came to 16 bases. This chain's CDR3 is CASSQDYGQSRGYTF. CDR3 sequence (DNA): TGCGCCAGCAGCCAAGATTACGGCCAATCGAGGGGCTACACCTTC.

This chain connects TRBV18 to TRBJ1-4; D may be TRBD1 (6 bases). The ends were cut back, 6 bases at V and 8 bases at J, with 13 bases in the middle. Germline CDR1 is KGHSH and CDR2 is LQKENI. The CDR3 contains 13 residues. For the CDR3, the DNA is TGTGCCAGCTCTGGGGGCCGAGGAGAAAAACTGTTTTTT. It codes for CASSGGRGEKLFF.

This chain links TRBV5-6 with TRBJ1-2, with TRBD1 as a possible D gene (6 bases). The V and J ends lost 1 base and 4 bases respectively, with 17 bases between them. The CDR3 has 16 amino acids. Per germline, CDR1 SGHDT and CDR2 YYEEEE. CDR3 DNA sequence: TGTGCCAGCAGCTTGAAAGTCAGGGGTCAAGGCTATGGCTACACCTTC. Translation gives CASSLKVRGQGYGYTF.

The chain combines TRBV19 with TRBJ1-1; possible D gene TRBD1, 6 bases. Deletions cut 5 bases from V and 5 bases from J, with 18 bases between. Per germline, CDR1 LNHDA and CDR2 SQIVND (reference sequence). This CDR3 contains 15 residues. CDR3: CASSAQGGLWTEAFF. In DNA form, the CDR3 reads TGTGCCAGTAGTGCACAGGGAGGGTTGTGGACTGAAGCTTTCTTT.

The gene calls are TRBV2 and TRBJ1-2; D unclear. The CDR3 length is 15 residues. The V gene lost 1 base and the J gene lost 5 bases, with 14 bases spanning the gap. Germline loops: CDR1 SNHLY, CDR2 FYNNEI. Here the CDR3 DNA reads TGTGCCAGCAGTGAAGTTGGGCAGGCCCTATATGGCTACACCTTC. Amino acid sequence: CASSEVGQALYGYTF.

This chain uses TRBV19 with TRBJ2-5, with 7 nucleotides matching TRBD2. This CDR3 comprises 14 residues. The germline CDR1 and CDR2 sequences are LNHDA and SQIVND (reference sequence). With 3 bases clipped from V and 9 bases from J, the junction kept 10 bases outside the gene matches. The CDR3 is CASSIASGMKAQYF. CDR3 in DNA: TGTGCCAGTAGTATTGCGAGCGGGATGAAGGCCCAGTACTTC.

V usage is TRBV9 and J usage is TRBJ2-5; D may be TRBD2 (6 bases). The length of the CDR3 is 13 residues. Germline CDR1 reads SGDLS; CDR2 reads YYNGEE. The V end lost 3 bases, the J end lost 5 bases, and 11 bases lay between the germline ends. In DNA form, the CDR3 reads TGTGCCAGCAGCGGGGAGGTTTCGGAGACCCAGTACTTC. Its protein is CASSGEVSETQYF.

The chain combines TRBV2 with TRBJ1-2, with unresolved D. Germline V CDR1 and CDR2: SNHLY, FYNNEI. Trimming stripped 3 bases from V and 9 bases from J, with 11 bases between. The CDR3 covers 12 residues. The DNA for the CDR3 is TGTGCCAGCAGTGAGTCTGACACGCGCTACACCTTC. Residues: CASSESDTRYTF.